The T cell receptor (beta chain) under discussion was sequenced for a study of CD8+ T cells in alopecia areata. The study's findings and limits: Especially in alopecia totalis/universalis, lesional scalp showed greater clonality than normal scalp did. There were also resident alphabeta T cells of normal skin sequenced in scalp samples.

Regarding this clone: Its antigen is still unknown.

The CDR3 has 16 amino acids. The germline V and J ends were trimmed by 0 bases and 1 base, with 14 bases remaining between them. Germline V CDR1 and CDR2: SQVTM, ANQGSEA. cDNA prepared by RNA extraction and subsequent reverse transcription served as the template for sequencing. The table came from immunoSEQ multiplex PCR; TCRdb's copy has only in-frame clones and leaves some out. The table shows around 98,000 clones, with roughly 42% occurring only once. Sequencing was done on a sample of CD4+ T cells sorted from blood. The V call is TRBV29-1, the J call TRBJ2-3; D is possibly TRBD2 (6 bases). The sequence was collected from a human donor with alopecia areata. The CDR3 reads CSVEESGLAGTDTQYF. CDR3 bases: TGCAGCGTTGAAGAGTCAGGCTTAGCGGGCACAGATACGCAGTATTTT.